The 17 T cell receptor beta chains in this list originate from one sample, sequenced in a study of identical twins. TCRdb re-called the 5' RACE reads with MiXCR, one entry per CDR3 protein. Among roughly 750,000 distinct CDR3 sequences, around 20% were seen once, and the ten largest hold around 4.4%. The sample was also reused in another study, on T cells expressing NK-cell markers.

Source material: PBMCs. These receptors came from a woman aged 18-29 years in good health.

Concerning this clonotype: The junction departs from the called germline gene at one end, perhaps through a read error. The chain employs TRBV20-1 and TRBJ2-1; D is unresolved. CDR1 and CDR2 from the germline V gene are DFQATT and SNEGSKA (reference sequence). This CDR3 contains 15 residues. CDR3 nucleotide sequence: TGCATTGCTAGACATGCTCCGGGCTCACGGGATGAGCAGTTCTTC. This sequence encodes CIARHAPGSRDEQFF.

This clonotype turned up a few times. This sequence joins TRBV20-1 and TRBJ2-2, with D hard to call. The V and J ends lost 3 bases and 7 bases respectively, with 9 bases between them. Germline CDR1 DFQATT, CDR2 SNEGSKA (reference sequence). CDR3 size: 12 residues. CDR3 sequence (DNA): TGCAGTGCTAGTATGGGCATCGGGGAGCTGTTTTTT. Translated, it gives CSASMGIGELFF.

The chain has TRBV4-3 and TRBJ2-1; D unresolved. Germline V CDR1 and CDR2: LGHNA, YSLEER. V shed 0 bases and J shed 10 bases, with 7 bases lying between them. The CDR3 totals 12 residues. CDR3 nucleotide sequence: TGCGCCAGCAGCCAAGATCAGGTGGAGCAGTTCTTC. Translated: CASSQDQVEQFF.

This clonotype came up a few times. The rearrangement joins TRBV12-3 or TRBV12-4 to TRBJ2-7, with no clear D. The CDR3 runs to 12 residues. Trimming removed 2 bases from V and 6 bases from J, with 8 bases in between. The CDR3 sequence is CASSLYGGEQYF. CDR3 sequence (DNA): TGTGCCAGCAGTTTATACGGTGGCGAGCAGTACTTC.

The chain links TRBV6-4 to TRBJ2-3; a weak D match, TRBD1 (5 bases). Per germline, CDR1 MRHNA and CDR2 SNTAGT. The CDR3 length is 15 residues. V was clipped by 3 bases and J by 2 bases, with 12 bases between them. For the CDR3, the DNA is TGTGCCAGCAGTGAAGGGGCCGAGGACACAGATACGCAGTATTTT. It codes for CASSEGAEDTDTQYF.

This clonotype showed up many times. In nucleotides, the CDR3 is TGCAGTGCTAGTGACAGGGCGGGTGGCACTGAAGCTTTCTTT. Translated, it gives CSASDRAGGTEAFF. The chain has TRBV20-1 and TRBJ1-1, with 7 bases identical to TRBD1. The CDR3 is 14 residues long. Germline CDR1 DFQATT, CDR2 SNEGSKA (reference sequence). With V trimmed by 3 bases and J by 4 bases, 8 bases remained unmatched.

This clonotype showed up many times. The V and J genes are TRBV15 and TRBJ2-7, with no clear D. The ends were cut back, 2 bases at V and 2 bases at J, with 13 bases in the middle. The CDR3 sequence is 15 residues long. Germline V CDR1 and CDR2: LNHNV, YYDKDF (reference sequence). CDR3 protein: CATSRPGEGTYEQYF. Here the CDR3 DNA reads TGTGCCACCAGCAGACCCGGAGAAGGAACCTACGAGCAGTACTTC.

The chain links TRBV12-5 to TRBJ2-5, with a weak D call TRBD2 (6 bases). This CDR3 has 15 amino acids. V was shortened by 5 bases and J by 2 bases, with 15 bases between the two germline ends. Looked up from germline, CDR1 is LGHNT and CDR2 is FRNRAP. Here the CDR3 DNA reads TGTGCTAGTGGTCCCGGGACTCCCCCTCAAGAGACCCAGTACTTC. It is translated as CASGPGTPPQETQYF.

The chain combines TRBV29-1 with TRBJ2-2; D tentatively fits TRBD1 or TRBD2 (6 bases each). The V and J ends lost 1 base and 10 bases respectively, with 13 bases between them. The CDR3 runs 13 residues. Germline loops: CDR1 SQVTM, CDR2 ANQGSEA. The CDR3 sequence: CSVEGSGEEELFF. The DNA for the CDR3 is TGCAGCGTTGAAGGATCAGGGGAGGAGGAGCTGTTTTTT.

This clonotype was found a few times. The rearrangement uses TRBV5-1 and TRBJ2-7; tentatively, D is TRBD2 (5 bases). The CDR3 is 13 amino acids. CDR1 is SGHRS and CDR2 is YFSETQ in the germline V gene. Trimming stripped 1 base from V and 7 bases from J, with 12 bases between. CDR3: CASSLSISGEQYF. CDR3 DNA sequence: TGCGCCAGCAGCTTGTCTATCAGCGGAGAGCAGTACTTC.

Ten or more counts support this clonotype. The CDR3 is CASSLVEETQYF. As DNA, the CDR3 is TGTGCCAGCAGCTTGGTGGAGGAGACCCAGTACTTC. V usage is TRBV7-9 and J usage is TRBJ2-5; no reliable D call. Per germline, CDR1 SEHNR and CDR2 FQNEAQ (reference sequence). V lost 3 bases and J 5 bases, leaving 7 bases between the germline ends. This CDR3 comprises 12 residues.

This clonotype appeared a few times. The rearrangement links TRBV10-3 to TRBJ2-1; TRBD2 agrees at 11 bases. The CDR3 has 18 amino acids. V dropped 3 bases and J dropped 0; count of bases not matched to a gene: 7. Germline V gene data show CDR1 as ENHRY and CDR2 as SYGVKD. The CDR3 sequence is CAISDIAGGSRSYNEQFF. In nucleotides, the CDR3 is TGTGCCATCAGTGATATAGCGGGGGGGTCACGCTCCTACAATGAGCAGTTCTTC.

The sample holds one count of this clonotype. CDR3 in amino acids: CSAVMGGQREQYF. The CDR3, as DNA: TGCAGTGCGGTAATGGGAGGGCAGCGCGAGCAGTACTTC. V is TRBV20-1 and J is TRBJ2-7, with 7 bases that match TRBD2. The CDR3 has 13 residues. Germline V gene data show CDR1 as DFQATT and CDR2 as SNEGSKA (reference sequence). V was pared by 6 bases and J by 6 bases, with 11 bases of the junction left unmatched.

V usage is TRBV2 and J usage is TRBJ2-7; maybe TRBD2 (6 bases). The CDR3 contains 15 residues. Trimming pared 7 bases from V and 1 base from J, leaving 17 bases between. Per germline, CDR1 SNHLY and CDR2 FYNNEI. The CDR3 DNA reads TGTGCCAGCACGCGCGGGGTTATTAGGTCCTACGAGCAGTACTTC. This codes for CASTRGVIRSYEQYF.

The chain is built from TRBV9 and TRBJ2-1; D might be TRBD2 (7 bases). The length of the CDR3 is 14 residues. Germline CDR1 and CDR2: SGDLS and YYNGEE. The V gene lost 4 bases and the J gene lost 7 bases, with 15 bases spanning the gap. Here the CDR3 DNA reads TGTGCCAGCAGCTACCTCGGGGGGCCTAATGAGCAGTTCTTC. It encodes CASSYLGGPNEQFF.

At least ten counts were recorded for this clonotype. The CDR3 spells CSARDWGAVRETQYF. As DNA, the CDR3 is TGCAGTGCTAGAGATTGGGGGGCGGTTCGGGAGACCCAGTACTTC. The V call is TRBV20-1, the J call TRBJ2-5; D is possibly TRBD1 or TRBD2 (6 bases each). The CDR3 length is 15 residues. CDR1 is DFQATT, CDR2 SNEGSKA, per germline (reference sequence). V was pared by 0 bases and J by 5 bases, with 16 bases between.

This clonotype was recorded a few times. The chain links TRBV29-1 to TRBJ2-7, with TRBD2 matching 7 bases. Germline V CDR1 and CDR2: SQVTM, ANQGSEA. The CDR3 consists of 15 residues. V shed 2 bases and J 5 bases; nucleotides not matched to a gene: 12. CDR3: CSVEMVAGAGDEQYF. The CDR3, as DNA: TGCAGCGTTGAAATGGTTGCGGGAGCTGGTGACGAGCAGTACTTC.